There are a few counts of the clone carrying this T cell receptor (beta chain). The antigen is undetermined. This entry is derived from a study of identical twins. General study findings and limits: Insertions were fewer in abundant cord blood beta clonotypes, whereas memory repertoires showed none of this pattern.

From the 5' RACE reads, TCRdb called clonotypes with MiXCR, one entry per CDR3 protein. Of hundreds of thousands of distinct CDR3 sequences listed, roughly 18% are singletons. The same sample was also used in a study of T cells expressing NK-cell markers. That source reports: Sorted T-cell subsets CD3+CD56+NKG2C+, CD3+CD56+NKG2C- and CD3+CD56-NKG2C+ were TCR beta-sequenced.

The receptor was isolated from a woman between 18 and 29 years old in good health. Sequenced input: PBMCs.

The CDR3 reads CASSSSGAAQHF. The CDR3 DNA reads as TGTGCCAGCAGCTCCTCGGGAGCAGCCCAGCATTTT. This chain joins TRBV7-9 and TRBJ1-5, with D unresolved. The CDR3 spans 12 residues. CDR1 and CDR2 from the germline V gene are SEHNR and FQNEAQ (reference sequence). The ends were cut back, 4 bases at V and 11 bases at J, with 12 bases in the middle.